The rows below give T cell receptor beta chains drawn from one sample of a study of blood T cell repertoires in COVID-19. Assay used: immunoSEQ multiplex PCR; TCRdb lists only in-frame clones, some missing. Of some 500,000 clones listed, over 75% are singletons. Sequenced: PBMCs or T cells enriched from blood (not recorded which). These receptors were taken from a woman in her thirties or forties who had recovered from COVID-19. CDR3s include the opening cysteine and the closing phenylalanine or tryptophan. The D gene is left open where the match is weak. The listing skips clone size in some rows; elsewhere it reads once, few, many or a size class.

j_gene,d_gene,v_gene,abundance,CDR3aa,CDR3nt
TRBJ2-1,NA,TRBV11-2,NA,CASSLDSEQFF,TGTGCCAGCAGCTTAGATAGTGAGCAGTTCTTC
TRBJ2-1,NA,TRBV6-5,NA,CASTKRDYNEQFF,TGTGCCAGCACCAAACGGGACTACAATGAGCAGTTCTTC
TRBJ1-1,TRBD1,TRBV11-2,once,CASSLWDSLNTEAFF,TGTGCCAGCAGCTTATGGGACAGTTTGAACACTGAAGCTTTCTTT
TRBJ1-4,TRBD1,TRBV2,NA,CASSEHSGGTGVEKLFF,TGTGCCAGCAGTGAGCATTCTGGAGGGACAGGGGTAGAAAAACTGTTTTTT
TRBJ1-2,TRBD1,TRBV5-6,NA,CASSLGQGDGYTF,TGTGCCAGCAGTTTGGGACAGGGCGATGGCTACACCTTC
TRBJ1-1,NA,TRBV7-2,NA,CASSFQNVNTEAFF,TGTGCCAGCAGCTTTCAGAATGTGAACACTGAAGCTTTCTTT
TRBJ1-1,NA,TRBV10-1,NA,CASSEEEGRGTEAFF,TGCGCCAGCAGTGAAGAGGAGGGCCGGGGCACTGAAGCTTTCTTT
TRBJ2-7,TRBD2,TRBV6-5,NA,CAILAGGASQYF,TGTGCCATACTAGCGGGAGGCGCGTCGCAGTACTTC
TRBJ1-2,NA,TRBV5-4,NA,CASSLERNYGYTF,TGTGCCAGCAGCTTGGAGAGAAACTATGGCTACACCTTC
TRBJ2-1,TRBD2,TRBV5-1,NA,CASSQSGTSYNEQFF,TGCGCCAGCAGCCAAAGCGGGACTTCCTACAATGAGCAGTTCTTC
TRBJ2-1,TRBD1,TRBV9,NA,CASSDRGRGALNEQFF,TGTGCCAGCAGCGACAGGGGGCGCGGGGCCCTCAATGAGCAGTTCTTC
TRBJ1-5,NA,TRBV19,once,CASSHSNQPQHF,TGTGCCAGTAGTCATAGCAATCAGCCCCAGCATTTT
TRBJ1-1,NA,TRBV5-4,NA,CASSSGGAVMNTEAFF,TGTGCCAGCAGCTCCGGCGGGGCAGTGATGAACACTGAAGCTTTCTTT
TRBJ1-1,NA,TRBV6-2/TRBV6-3,NA,CASSARGGNTEAFF,TGTGCCAGCAGTGCCCGAGGAGGGAACACTGAAGCTTTCTTT
TRBJ1-2,TRBD1,TRBV7-9,NA,CASSLLTGGERGYTF,TGTGCCAGCAGCTTATTGACAGGGGGCGAGCGTGGCTACACCTTC
TRBJ2-7,NA,TRBV4-2,NA,CASSQVRDEQYF,TGTGCCAGCAGCCAAGTAAGAGACGAGCAGTACTTC
TRBJ2-5,NA,TRBV11-2,NA,CASSLKPQGRETQYF,TGTGCCAGCAGCTTAAAGCCACAGGGACGAGAGACCCAGTACTTC
TRBJ2-3,NA,TRBV4-3,NA,CASSTNPGGGTDTQYF,TGCGCCAGCAGCACAAATCCCGGGGGAGGTACAGATACGCAGTATTTT
TRBJ2-3,TRBD2,TRBV6-5,NA,CASSLSGSRTDTQYF,TGTGCCAGCAGTTTGAGCGGGAGTAGGACAGATACGCAGTATTTT
TRBJ1-4,NA,TRBV6-5,NA,CASRGGPELFF,TGTGCCAGCAGGGGGGGGCCGGAACTGTTTTTT
TRBJ2-7,NA,TRBV7-2,NA,CASSLGSGGSYEQYF,TGTGCCAGCAGCTTAGGAAGCGGTGGCTCCTACGAGCAGTACTTC
TRBJ2-7,NA,TRBV27,NA,CASRTLSVPPYEQYF,TGTGCCAGCAGGACCCTAAGCGTACCGCCCTACGAGCAGTACTTC
TRBJ2-1,TRBD2,TRBV24-1,NA,CATSDATGTSHNEQFF,TGTGCCACCAGTGATGCCACCGGGACTAGTCACAATGAGCAGTTCTTC
TRBJ2-1,TRBD2,TRBV27,NA,CASSLWAGVVNEQFF,TGTGCCAGCAGTTTATGGGCGGGAGTGGTCAATGAGCAGTTCTTC
TRBJ2-2,TRBD2,TRBV5-1,NA,CASSSLAGGSGAGELFF,TGCGCCAGCAGCTCTCTAGCGGGAGGGTCGGGCGCCGGGGAGCTGTTTTTT
TRBJ2-7,NA,TRBV27,NA,CASRKTSGTSSTYEQYF,TGTGCCAGCAGGAAAACTTCCGGGACAAGTTCCACCTACGAGCAGTACTTC
TRBJ2-7,TRBD1,TRBV11-2,once,CASSLTDRGSYEQYF,TGTGCCAGCAGCCTTACTGACAGGGGATCCTACGAGCAGTACTTC
TRBJ1-5,NA,TRBV19,once,CASSIVRTGNQPQHF,TGTGCCAGTAGTATAGTTCGCACAGGGAATCAGCCCCAGCATTTT